Following are 24 T cell receptor beta chains from one sample sequenced in a study of shared clonotypes between healthy human individuals (TCRdb year 2020). The method behind the library was the immunoSEQ multiplex PCR assay. Held by TCRdb, this immuneACCESS table contains in-frame sequences only and omits some clones. Under half of the omission traces to an unresolved V gene where checked; the cause of the rest is unknown. Recorded for this sample are a few hundred thousand clones; over 50% of them occurred a single time. The top ten clonotypes cover around 10% of the sample. Input material: memory CD4+ T cells sorted from blood. The sample's cell subset or site, from its label and the paper: CD45RA-negative fraction. The receptors were gathered from a man aged 30-40 years in good health.

The chain links TRBV6-6 to TRBJ2-7; perhaps D is TRBD1 or TRBD2 (5 bases each). This CDR3 region has 13 residues. The V end was cut by 5 bases, the J end by 3 bases, with 11 bases between. Germline V CDR1 and CDR2: MNHNY, SVGAGI (reference sequence). The CDR3 DNA reads TGTGCCAGCAGTCACGGGGCTAGCTACGAGCAGTACTTC. Its translation: CASSHGASYEQYF.

This sequence joins TRBV30 and TRBJ2-3, with 8 bases identical to TRBD2. This CDR3 is 12 amino acids long. Germline lookup yields CDR1 GTSNPN and CDR2 SVGIG (reference sequence). V lost 6 bases and J lost 5; bases outside the gene matches: 4. The CDR3 region has the DNA TGTGCCTGTACTAGCGGCCTAGATACGCAGTATTTT. As protein: CACTSGLDTQYF.

The chain employs TRBV19 and TRBJ2-1; D ambiguous. The CDR3 totals 12 residues. The V gene lost 5 bases and the J gene lost 4 bases, with 6 bases spanning the gap. Germline V gene lookup returns CDR1 LNHDA and CDR2 SQIVND (reference sequence). CDR3 sequence: CASSLTYNEQFF. The DNA of the CDR3 is TGTGCCAGTAGTTTGACGTACAATGAGCAGTTCTTC.

The chain carries TRBV29-1 and TRBJ2-1, with 7 nucleotides matching TRBD2. The CDR3 consists of 14 residues. Germline values: CDR1 SQVTM, CDR2 ANQGSEA. After removal of 6 bases from V and 0 bases from J, the junction contained 5 bases not matched to a gene. CDR3 nucleotide sequence: TGCAGCGTGGACGGGGGGAACTCCTACAATGAGCAGTTCTTC. Translating gives CSVDGGNSYNEQFF.

This clone was detected only once. V and J are TRBV5-1 and TRBJ1-1; maybe TRBD1 (5 bases). CDR1 and CDR2 (germline): SGHRS, YFSETQ. Trimming stripped 1 base from V and 4 bases from J, with 14 bases between. This CDR3 spans 15 amino acids. The CDR3 DNA reads as TGCGCCAGCAGCTTGAGAGGCCAGGGAGGCACTGAAGCTTTCTTT. This gives the protein CASSLRGQGGTEAFF. The full variable domain, in which reference TRBV5-1 and TRBJ1-1 provide the parts outside the CDR3, is KAGVTQTPRYLIKTRGQQVTLSCSPISGHRSVSWYQQTPGQGLQFLFEYFSETQRNKGNFPGRFSGRQFSNSRSEMNVSTLELGDSALYLCASSLRGQGGTEAFFGQGTRLTVV.

This clone was seen more than once but under ten times. The chain links TRBV5-8 to TRBJ2-7; no clear D gene. CDR3 length equals 14 residues. Germline V gene lookup returns CDR1 SGHTS and CDR2 YDEGEE. Trimming took 5 bases from V and 0 from J, leaving 12 bases between them. The CDR3 sequence: CASRPRRSSYEQYF. CDR3 nucleotide sequence: TGTGCCAGCAGGCCGCGCAGAAGCTCCTACGAGCAGTACTTC.

This clone was counted ten times or more. CDR3 protein: CASSPKTAKGYEQYF. CDR3 sequence (DNA): TGTGCCAGCAGCCCAAAAACAGCGAAAGGATACGAGCAGTACTTC. This rearrangement joins TRBV7-9 to TRBJ2-7; unclear D gene. The CDR3 is 15 residues long. Germline lookup yields CDR1 SEHNR and CDR2 FQNEAQ (reference sequence). V lost 5 bases to trimming and J lost 4 bases, with 18 bases between them.

This clone appeared a single time. The chain is built from TRBV13 and TRBJ2-7; 14 bases map to TRBD2. The CDR3 spans 19 residues. Per germline, CDR1 PRHDT and CDR2 FYEKMQ (reference sequence). J was trimmed by 7 bases and V by 5 bases; bases with no gene match: 19. The CDR3 DNA sequence: TGTGCCAGCAGCCCCTACCGTCCCGGGACTAGCGGGGGCCGCCAGGAGCAGTACTTC. It encodes CASSPYRPGTSGGRQEQYF.

This clone was recorded only once. V and J are TRBV19 and TRBJ2-1; D is unresolved. The CDR3 loop spans 14 amino acids. Looked up from germline, CDR1 is LNHDA and CDR2 is SQIVND (reference sequence). Trimming left V 3 bases short and J 3 bases short, with 9 bases between. The DNA for the CDR3 is TGTGCCAGTAGTATGAGGCAGGTCTACAATGAGCAGTTCTTC. Protein: CASSMRQVYNEQFF.

The V and J genes are TRBV7-2 and TRBJ2-2; the D is unclear. The CDR3 loop spans 13 amino acids. The germline V gene has CDR1 SGHTA and CDR2 FQGNSA. V was cut by 1 base and J by 9 bases, with 9 bases left in between. This CDR3 is CASSLVGDRELFF. The CDR3 region has the DNA TGTGCCAGCAGCTTAGTGGGTGACCGGGAGCTGTTTTTT.

The chain combines TRBV12-5 with TRBJ1-1; TRBD1 is a possible D gene (5 bases). Germline loops: CDR1 LGHNT, CDR2 FRNRAP. With 7 bases removed from V and 2 bases from J, the gap between germline ends came to 14 bases. CDR3 size: 14 residues. CDR3 amino acids: CASAPRVSNTEAFF. The CDR3 coding sequence is TGTGCTAGTGCCCCCAGGGTATCTAACACTGAAGCTTTCTTT.

This clone has a single count. The rearrangement links TRBV7-8 to TRBJ1-4; possible D gene TRBD1, 5 bases. V gave up 1 base and J gave up 8 bases, with 11 bases separating them. The CDR3 is made up of 14 amino acids. The germline CDR1 and CDR2 sequences are SGHVS and FQNEAQ. The chain's CDR3 is CASSLGGVREKLFF. The CDR3 nucleotides are TGTGCCAGCAGCTTAGGGGGGGTCCGGGAAAAACTGTTTTTT.

The chain links TRBV5-1 to TRBJ1-1; unclear D gene. V shed 4 bases and J shed 0 bases, with 16 bases lying between them. In germline, CDR1 is SGHRS, CDR2 YFSETQ. This CDR3 region has 16 residues. This CDR3 is CASSLGRGRLNTEAFF. CDR3 in DNA: TGCGCCAGCAGCCTTGGTCGGGGTCGATTGAACACTGAAGCTTTCTTT.

This clone appeared a few times. The CDR3 coding sequence is TGTGCCAGCAGTTCTTTATCCTACGAGCAGTACTTC. It yields the protein CASSSLSYEQYF. The chain joins TRBV27 to TRBJ2-7; D is uncertain. Germline CDR1 is MNHEY and CDR2 is SMNVEV (reference sequence). This CDR3 has 12 residues. With 4 bases removed from V and 1 base from J, the gap between germline ends came to 5 bases.

V gene TRBV19 combines with J gene TRBJ2-5; 7 nucleotides line up with TRBD1. The CDR3 covers 16 residues. Trimming removed 4 bases from V and 7 bases from J; junction bases left unmatched: 15. From germline, CDR1 is LNHDA and CDR2 SQIVND (reference sequence). CDR3 in amino acids: CASSTRTGWGVGTQYF. CDR3 bases: TGTGCCAGTAGTACCCGGACAGGTTGGGGAGTCGGGACCCAGTACTTC.

The chain uses TRBV18 and TRBJ1-5; TRBD1 agrees at 7 bases. V shed 2 bases, J shed 7 bases, and the junction held 2 bases outside the gene matches. The CDR3 spans 13 residues. CDR1 is KGHSH, CDR2 LQKENI, per germline. CDR3 DNA sequence: TGTGCCAGCTCACCAGACAGGGTCCAGCCCCAGCATTTT. Translation gives CASSPDRVQPQHF.

The chain employs TRBV7-2 and TRBJ2-7, with 9 bases aligning to TRBD1. The CDR3 length is 14 residues. The V segment lost 3 bases and the J segment 3 bases; nucleotides outside the gene matches: 3. Per germline, CDR1 SGHTA and CDR2 FQGNSA. The CDR3 loop reads CASSFSGQGYEQYF. The CDR3 bases are TGTGCCAGCAGCTTTTCGGGACAGGGCTACGAGCAGTACTTC.

The chain links TRBV6-9 to TRBJ2-3; D unresolved. V shed 6 bases and J shed 4 bases, with 14 bases lying between them. The CDR3 has 14 amino acids. Germline V gene sequence: CDR1 MNHGY, CDR2 SVAAGI. CDR3 protein: CASRRPSPADTQYF. CDR3 nucleotide sequence: TGTGCCAGCAGGCGTCCCTCCCCGGCAGATACGCAGTATTTT.

There are a few counts of this clone. This sample includes further DNA sequences coding for the same CDR3. This chain links TRBV2 with TRBJ2-6; 7 nucleotides agree with TRBD1. The J segment lost 2 bases and the V segment lost 5 bases, leaving 3 bases of the junction unmatched. CDR1 and CDR2 (germline): SNHLY, FYNNEI. The CDR3 is made up of 15 amino acids. The CDR3 reads CASSLDRAGANVLTF. CDR3 nucleotides: TGTGCCAGCAGTCTTGACAGGGCTGGGGCCAACGTCCTGACTTTC.

The chain couples TRBV5-3 to TRBJ2-1; D call uncertain. TRBV5-3 counts as an open reading frame of uncertain function. V gave up 8 bases and J gave up 2 bases, with 17 bases separating them. The CDR3 extends over 15 amino acids. The CDR3 loop reads CASSSDATTYNEQFF. Here the CDR3 DNA reads TGTGCCAGCAGCAGTGACGCTACGACCTACAATGAGCAGTTCTTC.

The rearrangement links TRBV19 to TRBJ2-3, with 10 bases aligning to TRBD1. Per germline, CDR1 LNHDA and CDR2 SQIVND (reference sequence). The CDR3 is made up of 15 amino acids. V lost 4 bases, J lost 1 base, and 2 bases stayed unmatched. As DNA, the CDR3 is TGTGCCAGTAGTACGGGGACAGGGGGCACAGATACGCAGTATTTT. Its protein product is CASSTGTGGTDTQYF.

The J gene is TRBJ2-2, the V gene TRBV18; no clear D gene. Trimming took 3 bases from V and 8 from J, leaving 7 bases between them. Germline V CDR1 and CDR2: KGHSH, LQKENI. The CDR3 consists of 12 residues. This CDR3 reads CASSPRQGELFF. In DNA form, the CDR3 reads TGTGCCAGCTCACCTCGGCAAGGGGAGCTGTTTTTT.

This clone has a count of ten or more. This chain connects TRBV5-1 to TRBJ2-3, with 7 nucleotides matching TRBD2. V dropped 2 bases and J dropped 6; count of bases not matched to a gene: 6. This CDR3 has 14 amino acids. Looked up from germline, CDR1 is SGHRS and CDR2 is YFSETQ. CDR3 DNA: TGCGCCAGCAGCTTAGGTGGGAGGGAGGATACGCAGTATTTT. This translates into CASSLGGREDTQYF.

The CDR3 loop is CASGDNEQFF. The CDR3 nucleotides are TGTGCCAGCGGGGACAATGAGCAGTTCTTC. The chain has TRBV6-1 and TRBJ2-1; D is ambiguous. CDR3 length equals 10 residues. Trimming stripped 8 bases from V and 5 bases from J, with 4 bases between. CDR1 is MNHNS and CDR2 is SASEGT in the germline V gene.